This entry lists 5 T cell receptor beta chains sequenced from one sample in a study of regulatory T cells in long-lasting Graves disease. Arm-PCR of CDR3 regions and iRepertoire HTBI primers were the basis on which TCR beta libraries were built. TCRdb independently ran MiXCR on the multiplex PCR reads; one entry per CDR3 protein. The sample has around 330,000 distinct CDR3 sequences, approximately 20% seen once. Time point meaning: newly diagnosed GD, antithyroid drugs for less than 3 months. TCR sequences were obtained from RNA taken from PBMCs. This specimen was peripheral blood mononuclear cells (PBMCs), taken at new diagnosis, from a patient treated with antithyroid drugs. Source of these receptors: a female donor with Graves disease.

The chain has TRBV18 and TRBJ2-7; no reliable D call. This CDR3 spans 12 amino acids. Germline V lookup: CDR1 KGHSH, CDR2 LQKENI. V lost 6 bases to trimming and J lost 6 bases, with 12 bases between them. The CDR3 sequence: CASSGPELEQYF. The CDR3 bases are TGTGCCAGCTCTGGACCTGAGCTCGAGCAGTACTTC.

This clonotype has ten or more counts. The chain recombines TRBV11-2 with TRBJ2-5; D gene ambiguous. From germline, CDR1 is SGHAT and CDR2 FQNNGV. V was shortened by 5 bases and J by 5 bases, with 15 bases between the two germline ends. This CDR3 region has 14 residues. The CDR3 protein is CASSPLISFETQYF. CDR3 nucleotides: TGTGCCAGCAGCCCCCTAATTAGCTTCGAGACCCAGTACTTC.

Ten or more counts support this clonotype. The gene calls are TRBV7-9 and TRBJ2-1; 9 bases fit TRBD2. Germline V gene lookup returns CDR1 SEHNR and CDR2 FQNEAQ (reference sequence). This CDR3 has 15 residues. V was clipped by 5 bases and J by 6 bases; unmatched bases: 8. CDR3 nucleotide sequence: TGTGCCAGCAGCCCACTAGCGGGTAATCTCAATGAGCAGTTCTTC. Its translation: CASSPLAGNLNEQFF.

There are many counts of this clonotype. The chain couples TRBV30 to TRBJ2-3; weak D call: TRBD1 (6 bases). Trimming removed 1 base at V and 4 bases at J, with 12 bases between. CDR3 length equals 14 residues. Germline-derived CDR1 and CDR2 are GTSNPN and SVGIG (reference sequence). The CDR3 protein is CAWSGAGEADTQYF. The CDR3 DNA sequence: TGTGCCTGGAGTGGGGCAGGGGAAGCAGATACGCAGTATTTT.

This clonotype came up many times. The chain is built from TRBV29-1 and TRBJ2-3; D tentatively fits TRBD1 or TRBD2 (7 bases each). The CDR3 spans 13 residues. CDR1 and CDR2 (germline): SQVTM, ANQGSEA. Between the trimmed V and J ends, which lost 7 bases and 0 bases, there was a span of 11 bases. CDR3 amino acids: CSAGGASTDTQYF. The CDR3 bases are TGCAGCGCAGGGGGGGCTAGCACAGATACGCAGTATTTT.